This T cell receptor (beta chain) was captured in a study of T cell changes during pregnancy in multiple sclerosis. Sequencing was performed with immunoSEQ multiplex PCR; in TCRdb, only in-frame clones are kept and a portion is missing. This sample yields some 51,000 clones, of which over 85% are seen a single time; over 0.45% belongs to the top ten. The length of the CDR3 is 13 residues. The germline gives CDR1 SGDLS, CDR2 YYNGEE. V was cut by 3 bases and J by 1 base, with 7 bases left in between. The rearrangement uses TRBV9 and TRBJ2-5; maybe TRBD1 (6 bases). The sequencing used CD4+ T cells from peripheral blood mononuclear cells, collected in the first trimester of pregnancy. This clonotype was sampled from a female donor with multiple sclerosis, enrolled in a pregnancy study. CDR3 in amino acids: CASSGQAQETQYF. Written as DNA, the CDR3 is TGTGCCAGCAGCGGACAGGCCCAAGAGACCCAGTACTTC.